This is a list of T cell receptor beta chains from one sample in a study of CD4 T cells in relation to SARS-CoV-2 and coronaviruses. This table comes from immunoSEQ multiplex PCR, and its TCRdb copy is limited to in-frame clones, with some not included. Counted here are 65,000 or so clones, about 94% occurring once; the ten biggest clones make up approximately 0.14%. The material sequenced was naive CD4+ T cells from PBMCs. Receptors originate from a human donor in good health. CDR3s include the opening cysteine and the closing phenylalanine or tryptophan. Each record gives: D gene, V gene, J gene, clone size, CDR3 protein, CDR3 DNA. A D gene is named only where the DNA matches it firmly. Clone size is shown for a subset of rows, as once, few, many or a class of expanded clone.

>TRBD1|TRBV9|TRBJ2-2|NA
CASSSTRQGQSTGELFF
TGTGCCAGCAGCTCTACTAGACAGGGGCAGAGCACCGGGGAGCTGTTTTTT
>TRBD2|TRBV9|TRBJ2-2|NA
CASSVSPGLAGAGELFF
TGTGCCAGCAGCGTCAGCCCGGGACTAGCGGGAGCCGGGGAGCTGTTTTTT
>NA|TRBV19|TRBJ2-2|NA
CASSRVGNTGELFF
TGTGCCAGTAGCCGGGTAGGGAACACCGGGGAGCTGTTTTTT
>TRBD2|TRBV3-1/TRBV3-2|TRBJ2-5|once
CASSQGTAASGSGETQYF
TGTGCCAGCAGCCAAGGTACGGCGGCTAGCGGGAGCGGTGAGACCCAGTACTTC
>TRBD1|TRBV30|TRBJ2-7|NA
CAWSAPRQGPYEQYF
TGTGCCTGGAGTGCCCCCCGACAGGGGCCCTACGAGCAGTACTTC
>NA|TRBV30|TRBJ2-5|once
CAWKADYLQETQYF
TGTGCCTGGAAGGCGGACTACCTCCAAGAGACCCAGTACTTC
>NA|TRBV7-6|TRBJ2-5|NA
CASSLGAGSRETQYF
TGTGCCAGCAGCTTAGGGGCAGGGTCTCGAGAGACCCAGTACTTC
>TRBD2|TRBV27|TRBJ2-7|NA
CASRVVAGGSYEQYF
TGTGCCAGCAGGGTGGTAGCGGGCGGCTCCTACGAGCAGTACTTC
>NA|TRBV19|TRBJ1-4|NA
CASSIPQGREKLFF
TGTGCCAGTAGTATCCCGCAGGGTCGGGAAAAACTGTTTTTT
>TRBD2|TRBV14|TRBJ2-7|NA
CASSPPTSGRREQYF
TGTGCCAGCAGCCCACCGACTAGCGGGAGACGCGAGCAGTACTTC
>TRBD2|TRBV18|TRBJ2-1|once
CASSPPGLAGSYNEQFF
TGTGCCAGCTCACCACCCGGACTAGCGGGATCTTACAATGAGCAGTTCTTC
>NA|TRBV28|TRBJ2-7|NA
CASSLAREQYF
TGTGCCAGCAGTTTAGCGAGGGAGCAGTACTTC
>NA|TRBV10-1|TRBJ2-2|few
CASSYNTGELFF
TGCGCCAGCAGTTACAACACCGGGGAGCTGTTTTTT
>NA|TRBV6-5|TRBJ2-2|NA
CASRGTDSGGELFF
TGTGCCAGCAGGGGGACGGACTCCGGCGGGGAGCTGTTTTTT
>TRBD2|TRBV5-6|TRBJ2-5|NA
CASSFTSGVQETQYF
TGTGCCAGCAGCTTCACTAGCGGAGTACAAGAGACCCAGTACTTC
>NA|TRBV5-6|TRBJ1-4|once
CASSRDRGEKLFF
TGTGCCAGCAGCCGGGACCGGGGTGAAAAACTGTTTTTT
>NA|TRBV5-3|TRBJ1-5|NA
CAPNGNPVLWKQPQHF
TGTGCCCCCAACGGGAATCCTGTCCTTTGGAAGCAGCCCCAGCATTTT
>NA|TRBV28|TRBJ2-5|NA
CASSFPLAPTPYQETQYF
TGTGCCAGCAGTTTTCCCCTAGCGCCCACCCCGTACCAAGAGACCCAGTACTTC
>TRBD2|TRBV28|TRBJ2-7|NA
CASSLGASGSARYEQYF
TGTGCCAGCAGTTTAGGGGCTAGCGGGAGCGCGCGATACGAGCAGTACTTC
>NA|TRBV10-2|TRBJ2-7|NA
CASSVSQLLSYEQYF
TGCGCCAGCAGTGTTAGTCAGCTACTCTCCTACGAGCAGTACTTC
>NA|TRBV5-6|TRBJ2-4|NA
CASSLRGSRTKNIQYF
TGTGCCAGCAGCTTAAGAGGGAGTAGGACCAAAAACATTCAGTACTTC
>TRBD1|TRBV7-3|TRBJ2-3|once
CASSPGQGIFRDTQYF
TGTGCCAGCAGCCCAGGACAGGGGATTTTTAGAGATACGCAGTATTTT
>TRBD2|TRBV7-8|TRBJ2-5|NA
CASSSRTSGVQETQYF
TGTGCCAGCAGCTCCCGGACTAGCGGGGTACAAGAGACCCAGTACTTC
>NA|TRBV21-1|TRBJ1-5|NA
CASRPTGTYSNQPQHF
TGTGCCAGCAGACCAACAGGGACATATAGCAATCAGCCCCAGCATTTT
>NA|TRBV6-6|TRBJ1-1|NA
CASSYRDANTEAFF
TGTGCCAGCAGTTACAGGGATGCGAACACTGAAGCTTTCTTT
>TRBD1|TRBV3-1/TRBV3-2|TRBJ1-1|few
CASSPRTGYTEAFF
TGTGCCAGCAGCCCTCGGACAGGGTACACTGAAGCTTTCTTT
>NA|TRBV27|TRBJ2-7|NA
CATSREPTYEQYF
TGTGCCACCTCTCGGGAGCCGACCTACGAGCAGTACTTC
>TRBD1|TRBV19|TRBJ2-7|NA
CASSTTPGQGEQYF
TGTGCCAGTAGTACAACGCCGGGACAGGGGGAGCAGTACTTC
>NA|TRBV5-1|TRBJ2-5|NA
CASSAGFSAAQETQYF
TGCGCCAGCAGCGCGGGATTTTCGGCAGCTCAAGAGACCCAGTACTTC
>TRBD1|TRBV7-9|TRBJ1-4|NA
CASSSRDRDEKLFF
TGTGCCAGCAGCTCCCGGGACAGGGATGAAAAACTGTTTTTT
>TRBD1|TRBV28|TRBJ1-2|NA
CASSSGDRGLGYTF
TGTGCCAGCAGCTCCGGGGACAGGGGGCTGGGCTACACCTTC
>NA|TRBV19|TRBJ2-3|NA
CASSMAQEFADTQYF
TGTGCCAGTAGTATGGCTCAGGAGTTCGCAGATACGCAGTATTTT
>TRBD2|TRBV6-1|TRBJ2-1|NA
CASSDGRTRGEQFF
TGTGCCAGCAGTGATGGTCGGACTAGGGGTGAGCAGTTCTTC
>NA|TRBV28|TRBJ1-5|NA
CASSGAFSNQPQHF
TGTGCCAGCAGTGGGGCATTCAGCAATCAGCCCCAGCATTTT
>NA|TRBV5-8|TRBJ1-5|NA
CASSLAAGINQPQHF
TGTGCCAGCAGCTTGGCCGCAGGTATCAATCAGCCCCAGCATTTT
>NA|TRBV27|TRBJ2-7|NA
CASSHRGHSYEQYF
TGTGCCAGCAGTCACCGGGGCCACTCCTACGAGCAGTACTTC
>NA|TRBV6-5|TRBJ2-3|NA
CASSYSRGSTDTQYF
TGTGCCAGCAGTTACTCGCGGGGAAGCACAGATACGCAGTATTTT
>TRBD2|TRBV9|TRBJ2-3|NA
CASSVPLRTSGSTDTQYF
TGTGCCAGCAGCGTGCCACTCCGGACTAGCGGTAGCACAGATACGCAGTATTTT
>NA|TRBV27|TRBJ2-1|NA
CASSQTGTTYNEQFF
TGTGCCAGCAGTCAAACAGGGACTACCTACAATGAGCAGTTCTTC
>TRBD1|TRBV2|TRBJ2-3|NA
CASSGGQGATTDTQYF
TGTGCCAGCAGTGGGGGACAGGGGGCCACGACAGATACGCAGTATTTT
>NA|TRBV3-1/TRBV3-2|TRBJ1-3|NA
CASSHPGNTIYF
TGTGCCAGCAGCCATCCTGGAAACACCATATATTTT
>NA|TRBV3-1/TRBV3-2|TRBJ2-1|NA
CASSRTRNEQFF
TGTGCCAGCAGCCGCACAAGGAATGAGCAGTTCTTC